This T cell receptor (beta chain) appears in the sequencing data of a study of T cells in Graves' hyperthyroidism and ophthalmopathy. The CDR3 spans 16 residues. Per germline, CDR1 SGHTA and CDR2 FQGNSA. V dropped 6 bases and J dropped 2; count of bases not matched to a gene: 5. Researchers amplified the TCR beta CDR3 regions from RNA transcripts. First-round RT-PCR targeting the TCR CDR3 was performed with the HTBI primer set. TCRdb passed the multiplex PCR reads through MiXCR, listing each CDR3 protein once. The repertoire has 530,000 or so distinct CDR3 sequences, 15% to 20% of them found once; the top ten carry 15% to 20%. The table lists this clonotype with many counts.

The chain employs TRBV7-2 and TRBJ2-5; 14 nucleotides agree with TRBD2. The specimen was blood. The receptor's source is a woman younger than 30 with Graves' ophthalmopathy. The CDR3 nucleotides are TGTGCCAGCAGTTGGGGACTAGCGGGAGAACAAGAGACCCAGTACTTC. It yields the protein CASSWGLAGEQETQYF.